This T cell receptor beta chain was obtained from a study of PD-1 blockade in classical Hodgkin lymphoma. Only one count was recorded for this clone. Its antigen is not identified. Every patient relapsed after autologous stem cell transplantation, and brentuximab vedotin exposure varied. Study-level results: Lower baseline TCR diversity was reported for newly diagnosed patients than for healthy donors. After ASCT, patients who started nivolumab under 1 year later were excluded. CD4+ TCR diversity, unlike CD8+, rose significantly by C4D1.

Germline loops: CDR1 SGHTA, CDR2 FQGNSA. The CDR3 extends over 16 amino acids. Trimming removed 3 bases at V and 1 base at J, with 15 bases between. The table came from immunoSEQ multiplex PCR; TCRdb's copy has only in-frame clones and leaves some out. The table includes around 40,000 clones, around 80% detected once. The sequencing here drew on peripheral blood mononuclear cells (PBMCs), taken at baseline. The sequence was collected from a human donor with classical Hodgkin lymphoma. This chain uses TRBV7-2 with TRBJ2-5; tentative D call: TRBD2 (5 bases). The CDR3 bases are TGTGCCAGCAGCTTCGGCCTAGACTACTTCCAAGAGACCCAGTACTTC. Translation gives CASSFGLDYFQETQYF.